This is a list of T cell receptor beta chains from one sample in a study of T cell responses to AZD1222 COVID-19 vaccine. Sequenced by immunoSEQ multiplex PCR; TCRdb stores in-frame clones only, minus some. The sample consists of over 150,000 clones, approximately 87% of them appearing once. The starting material was peripheral blood, obtained 28 days after the second AZD1222 dose. The origin of the receptors is an adult who received the AZD1222 COVID-19 vaccine. Each CDR3 is given with its conserved first and last residue. The order of the fields is V gene, D gene, clone size, J gene, CDR3 length, CDR3 DNA, CDR3 protein. D genes are given only for firm matches. Expanded clones are given a class, and other clones once, few, many or no size at all.

>TRBV29-1|NA|NA|TRBJ1-1|14
TGCAGCGTTGTTATAGGGGTGATGAACACTGAAGCTTTCTTT
CSVVIGVMNTEAFF
>TRBV11-2|NA|NA|TRBJ2-7|17
TGTGCCAGCAGCTTAACCCCTAACGGGGGGCACTCCTACGAGCAGTACTTC
CASSLTPNGGHSYEQYF
>TRBV7-9|TRBD1|many|TRBJ1-2|16
TGTGCCAGCAGCTTAGTCACGGGACAGGCATATCTAGGCTACACCTTC
CASSLVTGQAYLGYTF
>TRBV10-3|NA|few|TRBJ1-2|13
TGTGCCATCAGTGAGGCCGGGGGCTATGGCTACACCTTC
CAISEAGGYGYTF
>TRBV29-1|NA|NA|TRBJ1-3|13
TGCAGCGTTGCAGCCGTCCTCGGAAACACCATATATTTT
CSVAAVLGNTIYF
>TRBV29-1|TRBD1|NA|TRBJ2-7|13
TGCAGCGTAAAGGGGGCCTTGGGTTACGAGCAGTACTTC
CSVKGALGYEQYF
>TRBV5-6|NA|few|TRBJ2-3|15
TGTGCCAGCAGTCTCCCCGGACCCCACACAGATACGCAGTATTTT
CASSLPGPHTDTQYF
>TRBV5-1|NA|once|TRBJ1-1|15
TGCGCCAGCAGCCCTGGGGGGGCAGGTAACACTGAAGCTTTCTTT
CASSPGGAGNTEAFF
>TRBV6-4|NA|NA|TRBJ1-5|13
TGTGCCAGCAGTTTCTCGGAAAATCAGCCCCAGCATTTT
CASSFSENQPQHF
>TRBV7-9|TRBD1|once|TRBJ1-5|16
TGTGCCAGCAGCTTAGGTCCAGGGGGCCACGGCCAGCCCCAGCATTTT
CASSLGPGGHGQPQHF
>TRBV6-6|TRBD2|once|TRBJ2-1|17
TGTGCCAGCAGTCCGACTAGCGGGGGTGATTCCTACAATGAGCAGTTCTTC
CASSPTSGGDSYNEQFF
>TRBV6-5|NA|NA|TRBJ1-1|13
TGTGCCAGCAGTTTATCGACACCCACTGAAGCTTTCTTT
CASSLSTPTEAFF
>TRBV5-1|NA|NA|TRBJ2-1|15
TGCGCCAGCAGACCACAGGGTAGCTCCTACAATGAGCAGTTCTTC
CASRPQGSSYNEQFF
>TRBV5-1|NA|NA|TRBJ2-7|9
TGCGCCAGCAGGACAGAGCAGTACTTC
CASRTEQYF
>TRBV9|TRBD1|once|TRBJ2-5|16
TGTGCCAGCAGCCCGGGACAGGGGGCTGGGCAAGAGACCCAGTACTTC
CASSPGQGAGQETQYF
>TRBV27|NA|NA|TRBJ1-6|14
TGTGCCAGCAGTCTTCAGGGGTCTAATTCACCCCTCCACTTT
CASSLQGSNSPLHF
>TRBV19|TRBD1|NA|TRBJ1-5|15
TGTGCCAGTAGTCTTAGGGGGCCGGGCAATCAGCCCCAGCATTTT
CASSLRGPGNQPQHF
>TRBV19|NA|NA|TRBJ2-7|15
TGTGCCAGTAGTGCCATAGTGGGAAGCTCCTACGAGCAGTACTTC
CASSAIVGSSYEQYF
>TRBV11-2|NA|NA|TRBJ1-2|13
TGTGCCAGCAGCAGGAGAGATAACTATGGCTACACCTTC
CASSRRDNYGYTF
>TRBV5-1|NA|NA|TRBJ1-3|15
TGCGCCAGCAGCGCAAAAGGCGGTGCTGGAAACACCATATATTTT
CASSAKGGAGNTIYF
>TRBV15|NA|NA|TRBJ1-1|14
TGTGCCACCAGCAGAGATGGAGGGAACACTGAAGCTTTCTTT
CATSRDGGNTEAFF
>TRBV7-9|NA|NA|TRBJ1-1|11
TGTGCCAGCAGTTCCGGTCATGAAGCTTTCTTT
CASSSGHEAFF
>TRBV2|NA|NA|TRBJ2-1|13
TGTGCCAGCAGAGCGGAATCCTACAATGAGCAGTTCTTC
CASRAESYNEQFF
>TRBV10-1|NA|NA|TRBJ1-6|18
TGCGCCAGGGGGGGGGCGGTTCCCCTACTCACAGATAATTCACCCCTCCACTTT
CARGGAVPLLTDNSPLHF
>TRBV7-9|NA|many|TRBJ1-2|13
TGTGCCAGCAGCTTAGCCTATGCGGTGGGCTACACCTTC
CASSLAYAVGYTF
>TRBV6-1|NA|NA|TRBJ1-1|14
TGTGCCAGCAGGCCTGGACAGTTTAACACTGAAGCTTTCTTT
CASRPGQFNTEAFF
>TRBV9|NA|NA|TRBJ1-2|14
TGTGCCAGCAGCGTATCAGGGGATAGCTATGGCTACACCTTC
CASSVSGDSYGYTF
>TRBV27|TRBD2|NA|TRBJ2-1|18
TGTGCCAGCAGCCTTGGCGGCGGGGGGGCTGCGTTACAAGGGGAGCAGTTCTTC
CASSLGGGGAALQGEQFF
>TRBV19|TRBD1|NA|TRBJ2-6|19
TGTGCCAGTAGTACAGGGACAGTTTCTGGTCTCTCTGGGGCCAACGTCCTGACTTTC
CASSTGTVSGLSGANVLTF
>TRBV27|NA|NA|TRBJ2-7|15
TGTGCCAGCAGTTTATCGCAACTCCTCTCCTACGAGCAGTACTTC
CASSLSQLLSYEQYF
>TRBV12-3/TRBV12-4|NA|once|TRBJ1-1|12
TGTGCCAGCACCGTGGGGGTTACTGAAGCTTTCTTT
CASTVGVTEAFF
>TRBV5-4|NA|NA|TRBJ1-1|13
TGTGCCAGCAGCAGACAGGAGTCGAGTGAAGCTTTCTTT
CASSRQESSEAFF
>TRBV5-8|NA|NA|TRBJ2-3|16
TGTGCCAGCAGCTTGTCGGACACCTCGTTAGCAGATACGCAGTATTTT
CASSLSDTSLADTQYF
>TRBV19|TRBD1|NA|TRBJ1-2|16
TGTGCCAGTAGTATAGCGCAGGCCTACAGGGGATACGGCTACACCTTC
CASSIAQAYRGYGYTF
>TRBV6-5|NA|NA|TRBJ1-5|14
TGTGCCAGCAGTTCTACAGGGTTAAATCAGCCCCAGCATTTT
CASSSTGLNQPQHF
>TRBV2|NA|NA|TRBJ2-7|15
TGTGCCAGCAGGGACGACAGCGCAAGGAGCCACGAGCAGTACTTC
CASRDDSARSHEQYF
>TRBV5-1|NA|NA|TRBJ1-1|13
TGCGCCAGCAGCTTGGAGGGCGCCGATGAAGCTTTCTTT
CASSLEGADEAFF
>TRBV11-2|NA|NA|TRBJ1-2|17
TGTGCCAGCAGCTTAGAGGGGTTTTACGGACTCAACTATGGCTACACCTTC
CASSLEGFYGLNYGYTF
>TRBV6-6|NA|few|TRBJ1-1|15
TGTGCCAGCAGGAAAGAGGAACGGGCAGCAGGAGAAGCTTTCTTT
CASRKEERAAGEAFF
>TRBV6-5|NA|NA|TRBJ1-1|14
TGTGCCAGCATATCTCAGGGAACAGGGAGGGAGGCTTTCTTT
CASISQGTGREAFF
>TRBV7-2|NA|NA|TRBJ1-6|15
TGTGCCAGCAGCTCGTTACAGGGAGGGGGGTCACCCCTCCACTTT
CASSSLQGGGSPLHF
>TRBV29-1|NA|NA|TRBJ2-7|12
TGCAGCGTAACCGGGACGAGAAACGAGCAGTACTTC
CSVTGTRNEQYF
>TRBV5-1|NA|NA|TRBJ1-2|16
TGCGCCAGCAGCTTTTATCCTCCTGGACAGACCTATGGCTACACCTTC
CASSFYPPGQTYGYTF
>TRBV7-9|NA|NA|TRBJ1-1|14
TGTGCCAGCAGCTTATCTCAGGGGTCGAGTGAAGCTTTCTTT
CASSLSQGSSEAFF
>TRBV11-2|NA|NA|TRBJ1-3|13
TGTGCCAGCAGCGATTACAGGGGAAACACCATATATTTT
CASSDYRGNTIYF
>TRBV7-8|NA|NA|TRBJ1-1|15
TGTGCCAGCAGCGCACAGACAGGCTTGAACACTGAAGCTTTCTTT
CASSAQTGLNTEAFF
>TRBV19|NA|NA|TRBJ2-7|15
TGTGCCAGTAGTAAGCCAGGGAATTTCGCCGGCGAGCAGTACTTC
CASSKPGNFAGEQYF
>TRBV30|NA|NA|TRBJ1-1|11
TGTGCCATCGCCGGGAACACTGAAGCTTTCTTT
CAIAGNTEAFF
>TRBV28|NA|NA|TRBJ1-3|15
TGTGCCAGCAGTTTAAGAGGGATCTCTGGAAACACCATATATTTT
CASSLRGISGNTIYF
>TRBV18|TRBD1|NA|TRBJ1-5|14
TGTGCCAGCTCACGGGACAGAGGCAATCAGCCCCAGCATTTT
CASSRDRGNQPQHF
>TRBV3-1/TRBV3-2|NA|NA|TRBJ1-5|15
TGTGCCAGCAGCCAAGATCTCCTGGGCAATCAGCCCCAGCATTTT
CASSQDLLGNQPQHF
>TRBV3-1/TRBV3-2|NA|NA|TRBJ1-2|16
TGTGCCAGCAGCCAAGTACTTTTGGGCAGGGACTATGGCTACACCTTC
CASSQVLLGRDYGYTF
>TRBV6-2/TRBV6-3|NA|NA|TRBJ1-3|18
TGTGCCAGCAGTTACGTTTCAGGGGACCCGAGCTCTGGAAACACCATATATTTT
CASSYVSGDPSSGNTIYF
>TRBV5-1|NA|NA|TRBJ2-1|15
TGCGCCAGCAGCTTGAGCCCCCAGGCCTACAATGAGCAGTTCTTC
CASSLSPQAYNEQFF
>TRBV6-5|NA|NA|TRBJ1-5|16
TGTGCCAGCAGTTACCCTTTGACAGGTCCCCCTGGGCCCCAGCATTTT
CASSYPLTGPPGPQHF
>TRBV27|NA|NA|TRBJ1-1|13
TGTGCCAGCAGTATCTCAGGAGGCACTGAAGCTTTCTTT
CASSISGGTEAFF
>TRBV10-3|TRBD1|NA|TRBJ1-2|12
TGTGCCACCGCACAGGGGAGCTATGGCTACACCTTC
CATAQGSYGYTF
>TRBV11-3|TRBD2|NA|TRBJ2-5|16
TGTGCCAGCAGCGCCGGACTAGCGGGGGGTGACGAGACCCAGTACTTC
CASSAGLAGGDETQYF
>TRBV9|NA|NA|TRBJ1-6|15
TGTGCCAGCAGCGTAGACCCGGGTAGGAATTCACCCCTCCACTTT
CASSVDPGRNSPLHF